The rows below give T cell receptor beta chains drawn from one sample of a study of blood T cell repertoires in COVID-19. The table came from immunoSEQ multiplex PCR; TCRdb's copy has only in-frame clones and leaves some out. Among about 76,000 clones listed, about 90% were seen once. The sample comprised peripheral blood. The receptors come from a man over 45 with active COVID-19. Each CDR3 is given with its conserved first and last residue. A D gene is named only where the DNA matches it firmly. The size field is filled for only some rows; it gives once, few, many or a size class.

>TRBV28|16|.|.|TRBJ2-7
TGTGCCAGCAGCCCTACTAGCAGCGGTGCGGGTTGGGAGCAGTACTTC
CASSPTSSGAGWEQYF
>TRBV28|12|once|.|TRBJ2-2
TGTGCCAGCAGTTTAACGGCCGGGGAGCTGTTTTTT
CASSLTAGELFF
>TRBV30|13|.|TRBD1|TRBJ1-1
TGTGCCTGCTATCTGGAACAGGGGTATAAGGCTTTCTTT
CACYLEQGYKAFF
>TRBV3-1/TRBV3-2|17|.|TRBD2|TRBJ2-5
TGTGCCAGCAGCCAACCGGGACTAGCGGGCGGTGGGGAGACCCAGTACTTC
CASSQPGLAGGGETQYF
>TRBV27|14|.|.|TRBJ1-4
TGTGCCAGCAGCCAGGCCCAGGCGAGTGAAAAACTGTTTTTT
CASSQAQASEKLFF
>TRBV28|14|.|TRBD1|TRBJ1-1
TGTGCCAGCAGTTTAGAACAGGGGGCAACTGAAGCTTTCTTT
CASSLEQGATEAFF
>TRBV6-2/TRBV6-3|13|.|.|TRBJ2-1
TGTGCCAGCAGTTATACCCCCAGTAATGAGCAGTTCTTC
CASSYTPSNEQFF
>TRBV4-1|17|.|TRBD1|TRBJ1-5
TGCGCCAGCAGCCAAGATAACTTGGCAGGGGGCAGACAGCCCCAGCATTTT
CASSQDNLAGGRQPQHF
>TRBV4-3|18|.|.|TRBJ2-3
TGCGCCAGCAGCCAACGGCCCCCACAGGAGCTTAGCACAGATACGCAGTATTTT
CASSQRPPQELSTDTQYF
>TRBV24-1|18|.|TRBD2|TRBJ2-2
TGTGCCACCAGTGATTCGCTTAGCGGGGGGGCTGGCACCGGGGAGCTGTTTTTT
CATSDSLSGGAGTGELFF
>TRBV6-5|13|.|.|TRBJ2-7
TGTGCCAGCAGTAACGGGTTTATGGGCGAGCAGTACTTC
CASSNGFMGEQYF
>TRBV4-1|14|few|TRBD2|TRBJ2-1
TGCGCCAGCAGCCAATTAGCGGGAGGTTATGAGCAGTTCTTC
CASSQLAGGYEQFF
>TRBV7-2|15|.|TRBD1|TRBJ1-4
TGTGCCAGCAGCTCTCCGGGACAGGGGAATGAAAAACTGTTTTTT
CASSSPGQGNEKLFF
>TRBV6-1|13|.|.|TRBJ1-2
TGTGCCAGCAGTGAGGGGCCTGTCCTTGGCTACACCTTC
CASSEGPVLGYTF
>TRBV7-9|15|few|.|TRBJ2-7
TGTGCCAGCAGCCTACAGACAGGCCTAAGCCACGAGCAGTACTTC
CASSLQTGLSHEQYF
>TRBV4-1|15|.|.|TRBJ1-1
TGCGCCAGCAGCCAAGCAGACAGGACGAACACTGAAGCTTTCTTT
CASSQADRTNTEAFF
>TRBV4-2|15|.|.|TRBJ1-2
TGTGCCAGCAGCCAAGAGACAGATAATAACTATGGCTACACCTTC
CASSQETDNNYGYTF
>TRBV7-3|14|.|.|TRBJ1-1
TGTGCCAGCAGCTTACAGGGTGCGAGCACTGAAGCTTTCTTT
CASSLQGASTEAFF
>TRBV7-2|15|.|TRBD2|TRBJ2-7
TGTGCCAGCAGCTGGACCCGCGGGGGGGCCTACGAGCAGTACTTC
CASSWTRGGAYEQYF
>TRBV7-8|19|.|TRBD2|TRBJ2-7
TGTGCCAGCAGCCAATTAAGGACTAGCGGGCCTATTTTTACCTACGAGCAGTACTTC
CASSQLRTSGPIFTYEQYF
>TRBV4-3|16|.|.|TRBJ1-4
TGCGCCAGCAGCCAAGATGGATCCCCCGAGGGTGAAAAACTGTTTTTT
CASSQDGSPEGEKLFF
>TRBV21-1|18|.|.|TRBJ1-5
TGTGCCAGCAGCAAACAGGGGACAGGGGATAATAGCAATCAGCCCCAGCATTTT
CASSKQGTGDNSNQPQHF
>TRBV28|16|once|TRBD1|TRBJ1-3
TGTGCCAGCAGTTTGCCTGGACAGGGATCCGGAAACACCATATATTTT
CASSLPGQGSGNTIYF
>TRBV11-2|14|.|.|TRBJ2-1
TGTGCCAGCAGCTCTCTACGCTCCTACAATGAGCAGTTCTTC
CASSSLRSYNEQFF
>TRBV7-3|19|.|.|TRBJ1-4
TGTGCCAGCAGCTTCCCCCGTTCGGTGAGGGCAGACTCGAATGAAAAACTGTTTTTT
CASSFPRSVRADSNEKLFF
>TRBV7-9|10|.|.|TRBJ2-2
TGTGCCAGCAGCCGGGGGGAGCTGTTTTTT
CASSRGELFF
>TRBV28|14|once|.|TRBJ1-4
TGTGCCAGCAGTTTAGAGGCTTTGGGTGAAAAATTGTTTTTT
CASSLEALGEKLFF
>TRBV4-2|19|.|TRBD1|TRBJ1-6
TGTGCCAGCAGCCTTTTGGCTGCCGACAGGGCTTCACCAGGCTCACCCCTCCACTTT
CASSLLAADRASPGSPLHF
>TRBV28|15|few|TRBD1|TRBJ1-5
TGTGCCAGCAGCCCACAGGGGGCGGGCAATCAGCCCCAGCATTTT
CASSPQGAGNQPQHF
>TRBV7-2|17|medium-sized|.|TRBJ2-7
TGTGCCAGCAGCTTTTTTGAGTTCGGGGATCCGGAGCGCGAGCAGTACTTC
CASSFFEFGDPEREQYF
>TRBV27|12|.|.|TRBJ2-1
TGTGCCAGCAGTCATTTTCCAAATGAGCAGTTCTTC
CASSHFPNEQFF
>TRBV6-2/TRBV6-3|13|.|TRBD2|TRBJ2-7
TGTGCCAGCAACCCCGGGGGGGCCTACGAGCAGTACTTC
CASNPGGAYEQYF
>TRBV6-2/TRBV6-3|15|.|TRBD2|TRBJ2-3
TGTGCCAGCAGCCAGGTCTACGGGGGGGGAGGTACGCAGTATTTT
CASSQVYGGGGTQYF
>TRBV11-3|14|.|TRBD1|TRBJ2-3
TGTGCCAGAGGGGGACAGGGAGGGACAGATACGCAGTATTTT
CARGGQGGTDTQYF
>TRBV6-2/TRBV6-3|15|.|.|TRBJ1-1
TGTGCCAGCAGTTCCTCCATGACAGGGAACACTGAAGCTTTCTTT
CASSSSMTGNTEAFF
>TRBV5-1|14|.|.|TRBJ2-7
TGCGCCAGCAGCCTCCAGGTAGGCTCCTACGAGCAGTACTTC
CASSLQVGSYEQYF
>TRBV28|15|.|.|TRBJ2-7
TGTGCCAGCACCCGATACGGGACTGCCTCCTACGAGCAGTACTTC
CASTRYGTASYEQYF
>TRBV3-1/TRBV3-2|20|.|TRBD1|TRBJ1-4
TGTGCCAGCAGCCATGATAGCCTTGTGGGGACAGGGGCAACTAATGAAAAACTGTTTTTT
CASSHDSLVGTGATNEKLFF
>TRBV7-2|15|.|.|TRBJ2-1
TGTGCCAGCAGCTTAGCGAGCAATTTCTACAATGAGCAGTTCTTC
CASSLASNFYNEQFF
>TRBV6-4|14|.|.|TRBJ2-1
TGTGCCAGCAGTGACTCGTCAGGGGGGAATGAGCAGTTCTTC
CASSDSSGGNEQFF
>TRBV7-2|15|.|TRBD1|TRBJ1-1
TGTGCCAGCAGCTTTTCGACAGGGCGGAACACTGAAGCTTTCTTT
CASSFSTGRNTEAFF
>TRBV5-1|15|.|TRBD1|TRBJ2-3
TGCGCCAGCAGCTTTTCCGGGACAGGGGGAGATACGCAGTATTTT
CASSFSGTGGDTQYF
>TRBV9|17|.|.|TRBJ2-6
TGTGCCAGCAGCGTAGTTCCCCAGTTCTCTGGGGCCAACGTCCTGACTTTC
CASSVVPQFSGANVLTF
>TRBV6-4|14|.|TRBD2|TRBJ2-7
TGTGCCAGCAGGCCACAGCGGGGCTCCTACGAGCAGTACTTC
CASRPQRGSYEQYF
>TRBV6-1|13|once|TRBD1|TRBJ1-1
TGTGCCAGCAGTCAACACACAGGGGCTGAAGCTTTCTTT
CASSQHTGAEAFF
>TRBV6-5|15|.|TRBD2|TRBJ2-2
TGTGCCAGCGTGAGGCGGGGGGGCCACACCGGGGAGCTGTTTTTT
CASVRRGGHTGELFF
>TRBV5-1|16|.|TRBD2|TRBJ2-1
TGCGCCAGCAGCTTGGGAATGGGGGGGACGGACAATGAGCAGTTCTTC
CASSLGMGGTDNEQFF
>TRBV6-4|16|.|TRBD2|TRBJ2-1
TGTGCCAGCAGCCCTTTCACTAGCGGGACCGGCAATGAGCAGTTCTTC
CASSPFTSGTGNEQFF
>TRBV27|12|.|.|TRBJ1-2
TGTGCCAGCAGCCCAACTAACTATGGCTACACCTTC
CASSPTNYGYTF
>TRBV5-4|15|.|TRBD1|TRBJ2-7
TGTGCCAGCAGCTTGGTTTCAGGGGGCCCCTACGAGCAGTACTTC
CASSLVSGGPYEQYF
>TRBV14|16|.|TRBD1|TRBJ2-2
TGTGCCAGCAGCAGAGACAGGGGGCATTTGTCCGGGGAGCTGTTTTTT
CASSRDRGHLSGELFF
>TRBV24-1|12|.|.|TRBJ2-1
TGTGCCACCAGTGTCAGCGCGCGTGAGCAGTTCTTC
CATSVSAREQFF
>TRBV6-5|15|.|.|TRBJ2-3
TGTGCCAGCAGTTACGTAGGAGGGGGCGACGATACGCAGTATTTT
CASSYVGGGDDTQYF
>TRBV15|12|.|.|TRBJ2-3
TGTGCCACCAGCAGAGGGGCGAATACGCAGTATTTT
CATSRGANTQYF